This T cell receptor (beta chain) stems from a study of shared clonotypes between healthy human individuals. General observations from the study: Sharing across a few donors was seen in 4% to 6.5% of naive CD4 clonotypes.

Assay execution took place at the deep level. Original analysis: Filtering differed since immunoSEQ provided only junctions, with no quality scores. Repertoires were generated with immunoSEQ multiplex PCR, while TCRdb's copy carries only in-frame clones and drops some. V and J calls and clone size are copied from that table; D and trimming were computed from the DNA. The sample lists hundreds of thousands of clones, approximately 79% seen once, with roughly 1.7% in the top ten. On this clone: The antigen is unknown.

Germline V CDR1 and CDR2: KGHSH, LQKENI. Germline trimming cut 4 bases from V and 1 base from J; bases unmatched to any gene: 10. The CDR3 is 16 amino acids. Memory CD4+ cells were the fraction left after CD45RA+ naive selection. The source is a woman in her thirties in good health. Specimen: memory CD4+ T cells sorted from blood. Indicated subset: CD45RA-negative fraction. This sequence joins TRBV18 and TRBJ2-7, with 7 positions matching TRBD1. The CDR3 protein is CASSLDRDPRSYEQYF. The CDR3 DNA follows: TGTGCCAGCTCACTAGACAGGGATCCAAGATCCTACGAGCAGTACTTC.